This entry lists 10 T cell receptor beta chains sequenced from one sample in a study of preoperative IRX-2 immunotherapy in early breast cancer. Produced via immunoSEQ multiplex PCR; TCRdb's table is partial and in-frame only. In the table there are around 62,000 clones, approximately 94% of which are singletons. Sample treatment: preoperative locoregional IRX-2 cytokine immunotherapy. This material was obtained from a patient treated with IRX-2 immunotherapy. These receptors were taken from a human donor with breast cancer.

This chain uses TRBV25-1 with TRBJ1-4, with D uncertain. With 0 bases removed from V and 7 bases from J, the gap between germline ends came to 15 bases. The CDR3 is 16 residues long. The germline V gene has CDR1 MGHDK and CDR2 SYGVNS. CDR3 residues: CASSEYRRGLGEKLFF. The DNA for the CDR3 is TGTGCCAGCAGTGAATATCGGCGAGGGCTCGGTGAAAAACTGTTTTTT.

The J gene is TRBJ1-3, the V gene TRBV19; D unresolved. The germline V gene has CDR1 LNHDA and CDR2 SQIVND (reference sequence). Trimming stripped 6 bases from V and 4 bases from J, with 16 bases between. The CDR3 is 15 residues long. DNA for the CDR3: TGTGCCAGTAGCCTCTCCCTTGCTGTCGGAAACACCATATATTTT. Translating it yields CASSLSLAVGNTIYF.

The CDR3 reads CASRGLAGTTGTQYF. In DNA, the CDR3 is TGTGCCAGCAGAGGACTAGCGGGGACCACAGGGACCCAGTACTTC. V usage is TRBV6-5 and J usage is TRBJ2-5, with 12 bases lining up with TRBD2. The CDR3 runs to 15 residues. Germline trimming cut 6 bases from V and 7 bases from J; bases unmatched to any gene: 9. The germline V gene has CDR1 MNHEY and CDR2 SVGAGI.

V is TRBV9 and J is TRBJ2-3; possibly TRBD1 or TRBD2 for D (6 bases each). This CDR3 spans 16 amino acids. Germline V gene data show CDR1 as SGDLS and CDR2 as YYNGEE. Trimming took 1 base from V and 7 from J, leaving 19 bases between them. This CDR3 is CASSVLAGHGLNTQYF. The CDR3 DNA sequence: TGTGCCAGCAGCGTATTGGCGGGACACGGCCTCAATACGCAGTATTTT.

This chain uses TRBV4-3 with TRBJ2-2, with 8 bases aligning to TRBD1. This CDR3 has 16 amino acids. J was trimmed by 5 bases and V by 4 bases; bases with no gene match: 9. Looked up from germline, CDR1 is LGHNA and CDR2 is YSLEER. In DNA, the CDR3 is TGCGCCAGCAGCCTCCTTGGACAGGGTCGGACCGGGGAGCTGTTTTTT. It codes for CASSLLGQGRTGELFF.

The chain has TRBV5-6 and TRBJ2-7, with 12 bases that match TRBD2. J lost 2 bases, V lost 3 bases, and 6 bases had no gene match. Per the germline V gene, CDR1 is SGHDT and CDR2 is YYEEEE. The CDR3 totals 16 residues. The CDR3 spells CASSSATSGGTYEQYF. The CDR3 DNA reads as TGTGCCAGCAGCTCCGCAACTAGCGGGGGGACCTACGAGCAGTACTTC.

DNA for the CDR3: TGTGCCAGCTCACCAGCTAGCACAGATACGCAGTATTTT. Protein sequence: CASSPASTDTQYF. This chain joins TRBV18 and TRBJ2-3; D not resolved. This CDR3 contains 13 residues. Germline CDR1 and CDR2: KGHSH and LQKENI. V was shortened by 2 bases and J by 0 bases, with 3 bases between the two germline ends.

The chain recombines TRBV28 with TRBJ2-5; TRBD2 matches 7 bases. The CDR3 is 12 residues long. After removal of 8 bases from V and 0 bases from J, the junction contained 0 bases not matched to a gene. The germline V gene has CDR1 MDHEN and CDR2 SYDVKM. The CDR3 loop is CASGRDQETQYF. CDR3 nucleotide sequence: TGTGCCAGCGGGAGGGACCAAGAGACCCAGTACTTC.

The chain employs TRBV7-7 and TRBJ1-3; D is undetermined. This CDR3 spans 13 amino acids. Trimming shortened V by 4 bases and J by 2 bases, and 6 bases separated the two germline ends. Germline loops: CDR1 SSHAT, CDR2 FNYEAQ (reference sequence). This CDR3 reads CASSSQTGNTIYF. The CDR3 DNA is TGTGCCAGCAGCTCCCAGACTGGAAACACCATATATTTT.

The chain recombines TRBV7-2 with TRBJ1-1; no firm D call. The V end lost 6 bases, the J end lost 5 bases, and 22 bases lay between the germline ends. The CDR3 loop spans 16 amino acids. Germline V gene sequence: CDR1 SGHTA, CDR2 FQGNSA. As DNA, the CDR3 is TGTGCCAGCAGTTCCGGGTTTGTGGGGTTAGGGACTGAAGCTTTCTTT. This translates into CASSSGFVGLGTEAFF.